Presented here are 16 T cell receptor beta chains from one specimen sequenced in a study of blood T cell repertoires in COVID-19. Libraries were prepared by immunoSEQ multiplex PCR; TCRdb keeps only in-frame clonotypes and omits some of them. The top ten clones hold around 15% of a sample with about 34,000 clones, 88% of them seen once. Sample: peripheral blood. The origin of the receptors is a man in his 60s with active COVID-19.

This sequence joins TRBV5-1 and TRBJ2-7, with D perhaps TRBD1 (6 bases). V dropped 4 bases and J dropped 4 bases, with 15 bases sitting between them. The germline CDR1 and CDR2 sequences are SGHRS and YFSETQ. The CDR3 has 14 amino acids. CDR3 in amino acids: CASSPPRDKYEQYF. Written as DNA, the CDR3 is TGCGCCAGCAGCCCCCCTAGGGACAAATACGAGCAGTACTTC.

V and J are TRBV19 and TRBJ1-2; D is ambiguous. Germline values: CDR1 LNHDA, CDR2 SQIVND (reference sequence). CDR3 size: 14 residues. With 9 bases removed from V and 3 bases from J, the gap between germline ends came to 17 bases. The CDR3 DNA reads TGTGCCAGCAAAAGGCCCGGGAGAGACTATGGCTACACCTTC. Translating it yields CASKRPGRDYGYTF. Complete variable domain (other parts from reference TRBV19 and TRBJ1-2): DGGITQSPKYLFRKEGQNVTLSCEQNLNHDAMYWYRQDPGQGLRLIYYSQIVNDFQKGDIAEGYSVSREKKESFPLTVTSAQKNPTAFYLCASKRPGRDYGYTFGSGTRLTVV.

The rearrangement joins TRBV13 to TRBJ1-1; no reliable D call. Germline CDR1 PRHDT, CDR2 FYEKMQ (reference sequence). With 0 bases removed from V and 5 bases from J, the gap between germline ends came to 13 bases. This CDR3 comprises 15 residues. The CDR3 is CASSLGRLRGTEAFF. The CDR3 nucleotides read TGTGCCAGCAGCTTAGGTCGACTCCGAGGAACTGAAGCTTTCTTT.

V is TRBV6-5 and J is TRBJ2-7; 8 nucleotides line up with TRBD2. Germline V gives CDR1 MNHEY, CDR2 SVGAGI. V shed 7 bases, J shed 3 bases, and the junction held 11 bases outside the gene matches. This CDR3 spans 15 amino acids. The CDR3 coding sequence is TGTGCCAGCACGTTCGACCAGCGGGGGAACTACGAGCAGTACTTC. It yields the protein CASTFDQRGNYEQYF.

The V call is TRBV28, the J call TRBJ2-3, with D possibly being TRBD1 (5 bases). The CDR3 runs to 16 residues. Trimming left V 4 bases short and J 6 bases short, with 20 bases between. Per germline, CDR1 MDHEN and CDR2 SYDVKM. The CDR3 is CASSSAEPRGLDTQYF. As DNA, the CDR3 is TGTGCCAGCAGTTCGGCTGAACCTAGGGGATTGGATACGCAGTATTTT.

The chain is built from TRBV19 and TRBJ1-4; D remains ambiguous. The CDR3 has 17 amino acids. Deletions cut 0 bases from V and 0 bases from J, with 11 bases between. Looked up from germline, CDR1 is LNHDA and CDR2 is SQIVND (reference sequence). Here the CDR3 DNA reads TGTGCCAGTAGTATAGACTTAATCGTTGCAACTAATGAAAAACTGTTTTTT. Amino acid sequence: CASSIDLIVATNEKLFF.

The chain combines TRBV5-5 with TRBJ2-1; TRBD2 aligns across 12 bases. V trimming: 3 bases; J trimming: 0 bases; junction bases outside the gene matches: 7. There are 18 residues in the CDR3. Per the germline V gene, CDR1 is SGHKS and CDR2 is YYEKEE (reference sequence). CDR3 nucleotide sequence: TGTGCCAGCAGCTGGGGACTAGCGGGCCTTAGCTCCTACAATGAGCAGTTCTTC. It translates to CASSWGLAGLSSYNEQFF. Looking up the rest from reference TRBV5-5 and TRBJ2-1 gives the full variable domain: DAGVTQSPTHLIKTRGQQVTLRCSPISGHKSVSWYQQVLGQGPQFIFQYYEKEERGRGNFPDRFSARQFPNYSSELNVNALLLGDSALYLCASSWGLAGLSSYNEQFFGPGTRLTVL.

The chain is built from TRBV14 and TRBJ2-7; TRBD2 matches at 9 bases. Germline assignment: CDR1 SGHDN and CDR2 FVKESK. The CDR3 covers 16 residues. J lost 0 bases, V lost 1 base, and 4 bases had no gene match. CDR3 loop: CASSQVRGGYSYEQYF. The CDR3 DNA is TGTGCCAGCAGCCAAGTGCGGGGGGGATACTCCTACGAGCAGTACTTC.

The rearrangement uses TRBV7-9 and TRBJ2-5; TRBD2 is a possible D gene (5 bases). Per the germline V gene, CDR1 is SEHNR and CDR2 is FQNEAQ (reference sequence). This CDR3 spans 12 amino acids. V lost 6 bases, J lost 4 bases, and 9 bases lay in between. The CDR3 DNA reads as TGTGCCAGCAGTTCAGAGGGAGAGACCCAGTACTTC. Amino acid sequence: CASSSEGETQYF. The entire variable domain, with the rest obtained from reference TRBV7-9 and TRBJ2-5, is as follows: DTGVSQNPRHKITKRGQNVTFRCDPISEHNRLYWYRQTLGQGPEFLTYFQNEAQLEKSRLLSDRFSAERPKGSFSTLEIQRTEQGDSAMYLCASSSEGETQYFGPGTRLLVL.

The chain uses TRBV30 and TRBJ2-7; no firm D call. Germline V gene data show CDR1 as GTSNPN and CDR2 as SVGIG (reference sequence). The CDR3 covers 11 residues. V shed 3 bases and J shed 2 bases, with 5 bases lying between them. The CDR3 region has the DNA TGTGCCTGGAGCCGGGCCTACGAGCAGTACTTC. Its protein product is CAWSRAYEQYF.

The chain recombines TRBV5-1 with TRBJ1-6; D is ambiguous. Trimming cost V 3 bases and J 8 bases, with 12 bases left between them. CDR3 length equals 14 residues. Germline CDR1 SGHRS, CDR2 YFSETQ. CDR3 region: CASSYSTPDSPLHF. In nucleotides, the CDR3 is TGCGCCAGCAGCTACTCAACCCCGGATTCACCCCTCCACTTT.

The chain joins TRBV4-1 to TRBJ1-5; D not certain. The V gene's germline CDR1 is MGHRA and CDR2 YSYEKL. V dropped 1 base and J dropped 5 bases, with 12 bases sitting between them. The CDR3 contains 15 residues. The DNA of the CDR3 is TGCGCCAGCAGCCAAGTTGATAGACGGGATCAGCCCCAGCATTTT. Translation gives CASSQVDRRDQPQHF.

This clone has only a few counts. The chain combines TRBV24-1 with TRBJ2-7, with TRBD1 matching over 8 bases. In germline, CDR1 is KGHDR, CDR2 SFDVKD. V shed 3 bases and J 2 bases; nucleotides not matched to a gene: 5. This CDR3 is 15 amino acids long. CDR3 nucleotides: TGTGCCACCAGTGATAGGGGACAGGAGCCCTACGAGCAGTACTTC. This encodes CATSDRGQEPYEQYF.

The V and J genes are TRBV29-1 and TRBJ2-5; 14 bases are a match to TRBD2. With 6 bases clipped from V and 1 base from J, the junction kept 10 bases outside the gene matches. This CDR3 is 17 amino acids long. Germline CDR1 is SQVTM and CDR2 is ANQGSEA. CDR3 coding DNA: TGCAGCGTCACCGGGACTAGCGGGGGATCTTTCCAAGAGACCCAGTACTTC. It translates to CSVTGTSGGSFQETQYF.

The J gene is TRBJ2-2, the V gene TRBV5-1, with 9 positions matching TRBD2. Germline V gives CDR1 SGHRS, CDR2 YFSETQ. V shed 2 bases and J 5 bases; nucleotides not matched to a gene: 10. The CDR3 extends over 17 amino acids. The CDR3 DNA sequence: TGCGCCAGCAGCTTATTTAGCGGGAGCTCATCAACCGGGGAGCTGTTTTTT. Translated: CASSLFSGSSSTGELFF.

The V call is TRBV5-6, the J call TRBJ1-2; D possibly corresponds to TRBD1 (5 bases). The CDR3 sequence is 15 residues long. Germline lookup yields CDR1 SGHDT and CDR2 YYEEEE. Trimming pared 0 bases from V and 1 base from J, leaving 10 bases between. The CDR3 region has the DNA TGTGCCAGCAGCTTGGTTGACAGATTTAACTATGGCTACACCTTC. Encoded protein: CASSLVDRFNYGYTF.